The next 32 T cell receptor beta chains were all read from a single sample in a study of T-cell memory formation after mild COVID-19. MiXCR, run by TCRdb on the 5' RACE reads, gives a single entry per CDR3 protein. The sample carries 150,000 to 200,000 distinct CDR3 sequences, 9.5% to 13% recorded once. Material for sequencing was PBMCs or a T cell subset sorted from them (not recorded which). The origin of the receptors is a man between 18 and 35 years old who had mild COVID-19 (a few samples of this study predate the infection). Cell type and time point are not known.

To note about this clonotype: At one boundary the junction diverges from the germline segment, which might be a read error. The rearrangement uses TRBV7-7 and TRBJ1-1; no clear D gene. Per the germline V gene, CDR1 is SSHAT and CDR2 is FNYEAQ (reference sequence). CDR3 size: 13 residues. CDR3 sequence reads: CASSLKPDTEAFF. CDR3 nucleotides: TGTGCTAGCAGCTTAAAGCCCGACACTGAAGCTTTCTTT.

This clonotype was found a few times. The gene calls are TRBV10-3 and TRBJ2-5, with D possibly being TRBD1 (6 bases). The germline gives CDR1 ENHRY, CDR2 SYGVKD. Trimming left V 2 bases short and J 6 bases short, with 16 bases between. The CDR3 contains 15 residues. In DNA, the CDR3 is TGTGCCATCAGTGAGACAGGGAGAAGAGGACAGACCCAGTACTTC. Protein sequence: CAISETGRRGQTQYF.

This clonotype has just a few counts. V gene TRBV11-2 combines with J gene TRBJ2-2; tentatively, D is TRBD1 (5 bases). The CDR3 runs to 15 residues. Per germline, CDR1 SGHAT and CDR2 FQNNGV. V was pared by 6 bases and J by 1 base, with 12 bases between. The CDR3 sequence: CASRSPGMNTGELFF. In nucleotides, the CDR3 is TGTGCCAGCAGAAGCCCAGGGATGAACACCGGGGAGCTGTTTTTT.

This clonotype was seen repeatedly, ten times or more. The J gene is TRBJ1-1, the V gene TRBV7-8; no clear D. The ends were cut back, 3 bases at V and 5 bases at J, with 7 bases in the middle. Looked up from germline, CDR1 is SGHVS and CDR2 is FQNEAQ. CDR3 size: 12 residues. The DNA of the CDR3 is TGTGCCAGCAGCTTGACGGGGACTGAAGCTTTCTTT. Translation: CASSLTGTEAFF.

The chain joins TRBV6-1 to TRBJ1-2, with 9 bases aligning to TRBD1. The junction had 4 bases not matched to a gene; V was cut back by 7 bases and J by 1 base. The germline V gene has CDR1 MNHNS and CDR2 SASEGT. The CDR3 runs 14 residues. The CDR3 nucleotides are TGTGCCAGCAACCCGGGACAGGGTAACTATGGCTACACCTTC. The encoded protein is CASNPGQGNYGYTF.

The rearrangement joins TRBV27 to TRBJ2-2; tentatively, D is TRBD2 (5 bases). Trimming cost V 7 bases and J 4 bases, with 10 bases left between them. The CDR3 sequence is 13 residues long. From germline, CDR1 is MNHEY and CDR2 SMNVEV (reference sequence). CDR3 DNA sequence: TGTGCCAGCACTTTCGGGGTCACCGGGGAGCTGTTTTTT. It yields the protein CASTFGVTGELFF.

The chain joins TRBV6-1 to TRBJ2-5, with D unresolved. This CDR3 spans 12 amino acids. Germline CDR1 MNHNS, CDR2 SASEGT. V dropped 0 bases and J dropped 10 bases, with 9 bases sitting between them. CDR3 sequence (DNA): TGTGCCAGCAGTGAAGCTAACGAGGTCCAGTACTTC. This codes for CASSEANEVQYF.

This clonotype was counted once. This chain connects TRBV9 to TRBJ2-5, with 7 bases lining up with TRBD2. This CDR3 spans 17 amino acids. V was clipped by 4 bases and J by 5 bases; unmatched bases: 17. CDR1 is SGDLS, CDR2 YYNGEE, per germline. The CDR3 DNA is TGTGCCAGCAGCTCAGCCCTCTACGCGGGGGAAGTGGAGACCCAGTACTTC. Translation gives CASSSALYAGEVETQYF.

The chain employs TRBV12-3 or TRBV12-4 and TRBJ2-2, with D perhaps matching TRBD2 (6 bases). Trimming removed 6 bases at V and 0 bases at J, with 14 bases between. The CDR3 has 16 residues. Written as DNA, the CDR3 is TGTGCCAGCAGGTCGACGGGCGGGGCGAACACCGGGGAGCTGTTTTTT. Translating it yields CASRSTGGANTGELFF.

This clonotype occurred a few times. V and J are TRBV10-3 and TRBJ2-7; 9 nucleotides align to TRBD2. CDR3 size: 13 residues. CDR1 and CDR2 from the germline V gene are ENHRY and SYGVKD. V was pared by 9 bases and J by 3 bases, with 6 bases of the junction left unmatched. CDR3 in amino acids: CAITAGGGYEQYF. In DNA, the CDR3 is TGTGCCATTACAGCGGGGGGCGGCTACGAGCAGTACTTC.

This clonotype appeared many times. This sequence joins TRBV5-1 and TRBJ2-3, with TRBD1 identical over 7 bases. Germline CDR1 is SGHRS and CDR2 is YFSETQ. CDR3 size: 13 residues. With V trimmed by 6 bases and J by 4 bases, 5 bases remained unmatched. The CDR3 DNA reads TGCGCCAGCAACACAGGGGCAGCAGATACGCAGTATTTT. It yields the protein CASNTGAADTQYF. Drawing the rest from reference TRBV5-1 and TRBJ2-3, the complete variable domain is KAGVTQTPRYLIKTRGQQVTLSCSPISGHRSVSWYQQTPGQGLQFLFEYFSETQRNKGNFPGRFSGRQFSNSRSEMNVSTLELGDSALYLCASNTGAADTQYFGPGTRLTVL.

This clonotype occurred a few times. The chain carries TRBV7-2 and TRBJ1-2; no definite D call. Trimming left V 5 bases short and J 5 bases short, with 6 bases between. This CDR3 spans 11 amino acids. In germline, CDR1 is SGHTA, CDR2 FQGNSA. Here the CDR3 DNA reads TGTGCCAGCAGCGTACGATATGGCTACACCTTC. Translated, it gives CASSVRYGYTF.

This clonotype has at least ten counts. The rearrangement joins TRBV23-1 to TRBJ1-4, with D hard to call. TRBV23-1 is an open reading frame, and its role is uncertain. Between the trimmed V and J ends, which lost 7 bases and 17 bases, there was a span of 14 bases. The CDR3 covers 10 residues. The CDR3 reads CASTCSRSFF. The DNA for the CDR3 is TGCGCCAGCACCTGCTCTCGGTCTTTTTTT.

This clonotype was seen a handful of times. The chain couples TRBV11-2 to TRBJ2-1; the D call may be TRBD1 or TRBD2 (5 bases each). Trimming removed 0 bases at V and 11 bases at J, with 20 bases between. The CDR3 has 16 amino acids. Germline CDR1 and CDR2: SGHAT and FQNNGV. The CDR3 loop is CASSLESSRGWSKQFF. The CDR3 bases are TGTGCCAGCAGCTTAGAAAGCAGTCGGGGCTGGTCGAAGCAGTTCTTC.

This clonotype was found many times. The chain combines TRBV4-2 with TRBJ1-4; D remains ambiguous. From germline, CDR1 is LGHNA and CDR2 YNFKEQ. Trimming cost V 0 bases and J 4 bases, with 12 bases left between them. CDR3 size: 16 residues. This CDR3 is CASSQDRTPNNEKLFF. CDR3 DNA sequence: TGTGCCAGCAGCCAAGATCGGACTCCTAATAATGAAAAACTGTTTTTT.

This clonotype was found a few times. The CDR3 here is CASSLLGVGSSYNEQFF. The CDR3 nucleotides read TGTGCCAGCAGTCTCCTGGGGGTGGGGAGCTCCTACAATGAGCAGTTCTTC. The V and J genes are TRBV7-2 and TRBJ2-1; the D call may be TRBD1 or TRBD2 (5 bases each). Germline CDR1 SGHTA, CDR2 FQGNSA. V shed 6 bases and J shed 0 bases, with 18 bases lying between them. The CDR3 length is 17 residues.

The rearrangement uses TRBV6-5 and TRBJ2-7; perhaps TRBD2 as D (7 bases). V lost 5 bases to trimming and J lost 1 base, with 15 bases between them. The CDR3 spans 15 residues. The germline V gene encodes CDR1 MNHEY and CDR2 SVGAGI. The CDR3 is CASSRGGGMSYEQYV. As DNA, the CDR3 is TGTGCCAGCAGTAGGGGGGGCGGAATGTCCTACGAGCAGTACGTC.

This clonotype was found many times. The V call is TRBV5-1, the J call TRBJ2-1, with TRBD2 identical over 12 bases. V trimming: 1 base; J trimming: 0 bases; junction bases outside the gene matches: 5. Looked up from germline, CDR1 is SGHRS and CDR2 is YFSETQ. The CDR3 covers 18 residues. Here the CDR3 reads CASSLFLAGGNSYNEQFF. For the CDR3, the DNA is TGCGCCAGCAGCTTGTTTCTAGCGGGGGGGAACTCCTACAATGAGCAGTTCTTC.

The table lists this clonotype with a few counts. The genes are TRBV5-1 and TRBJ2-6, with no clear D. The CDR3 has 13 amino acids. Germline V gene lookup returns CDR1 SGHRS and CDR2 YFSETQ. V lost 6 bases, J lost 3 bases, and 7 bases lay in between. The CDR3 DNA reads TGCGCCAGCACCTTTAGTGGGGCCAACGTCCTGACTTTC. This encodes CASTFSGANVLTF.

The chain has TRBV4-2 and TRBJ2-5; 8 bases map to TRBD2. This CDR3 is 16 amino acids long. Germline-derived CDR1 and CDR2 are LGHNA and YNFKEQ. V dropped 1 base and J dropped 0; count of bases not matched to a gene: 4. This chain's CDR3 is CASSQGTSMYQETQYF. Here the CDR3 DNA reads TGTGCCAGCAGCCAAGGGACTAGCATGTACCAAGAGACCCAGTACTTC.

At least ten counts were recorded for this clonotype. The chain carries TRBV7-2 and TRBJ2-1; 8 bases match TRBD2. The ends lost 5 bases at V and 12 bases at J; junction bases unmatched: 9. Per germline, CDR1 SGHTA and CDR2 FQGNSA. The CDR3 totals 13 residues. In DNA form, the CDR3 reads TGTGCCAGCAGCCCAAACCCCGGGGGGGCGCAGTTCTTC. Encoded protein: CASSPNPGGAQFF.

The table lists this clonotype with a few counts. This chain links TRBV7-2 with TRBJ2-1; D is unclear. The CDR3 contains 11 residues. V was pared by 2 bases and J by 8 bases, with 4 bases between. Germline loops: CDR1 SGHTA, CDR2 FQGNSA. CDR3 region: CASSLHDEQFF. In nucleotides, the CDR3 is TGTGCCAGCAGCTTACACGATGAGCAGTTCTTC. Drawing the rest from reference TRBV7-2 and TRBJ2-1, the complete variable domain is GAGVSQSPSNKVTEKGKDVELRCDPISGHTALYWYRQSLGQGLEFLIYFQGNSAPDKSGLPSDRFSAERTGGSVSTLTIQRTQQEDSAVYLCASSLHDEQFFGPGTRLTVL.

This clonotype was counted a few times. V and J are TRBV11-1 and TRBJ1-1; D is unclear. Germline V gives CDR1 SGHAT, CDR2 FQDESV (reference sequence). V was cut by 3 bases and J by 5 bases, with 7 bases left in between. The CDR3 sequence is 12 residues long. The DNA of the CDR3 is TGTGCCAGCAGCTTCGCAGGAACTGAAGCTTTCTTT. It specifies CASSFAGTEAFF.

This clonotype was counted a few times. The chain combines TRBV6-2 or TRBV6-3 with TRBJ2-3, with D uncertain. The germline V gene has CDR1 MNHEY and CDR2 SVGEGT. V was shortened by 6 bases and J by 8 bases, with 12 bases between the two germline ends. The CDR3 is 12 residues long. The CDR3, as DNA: TGTGCCAGCAGCCGACCAGATTTTACGCAGTATTTT. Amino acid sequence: CASSRPDFTQYF.

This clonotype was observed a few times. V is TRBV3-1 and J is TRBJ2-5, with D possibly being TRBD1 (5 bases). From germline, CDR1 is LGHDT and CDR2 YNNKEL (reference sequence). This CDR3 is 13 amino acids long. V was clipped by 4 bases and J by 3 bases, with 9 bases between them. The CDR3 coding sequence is TGTGCCAGCAGCCTGACAGTTAAAGAGACCCAGTACTTC. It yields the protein CASSLTVKETQYF.

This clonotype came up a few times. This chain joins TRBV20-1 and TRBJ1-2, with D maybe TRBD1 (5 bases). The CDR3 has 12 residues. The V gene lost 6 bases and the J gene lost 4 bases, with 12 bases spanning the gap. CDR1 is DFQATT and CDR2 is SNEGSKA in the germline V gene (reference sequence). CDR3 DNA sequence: TGCAGTGCCCGAGGGGAGGTCTATGGCTACACCTTC. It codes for CSARGEVYGYTF.

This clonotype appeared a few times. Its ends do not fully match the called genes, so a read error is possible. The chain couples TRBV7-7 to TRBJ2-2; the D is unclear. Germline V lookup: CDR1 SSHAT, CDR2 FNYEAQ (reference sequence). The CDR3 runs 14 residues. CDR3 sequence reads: CASSLKRSTGELFF. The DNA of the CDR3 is TGTGCTAGCAGCCTTAAACGGTCCACCGGGGAGCTGTTTTTT.

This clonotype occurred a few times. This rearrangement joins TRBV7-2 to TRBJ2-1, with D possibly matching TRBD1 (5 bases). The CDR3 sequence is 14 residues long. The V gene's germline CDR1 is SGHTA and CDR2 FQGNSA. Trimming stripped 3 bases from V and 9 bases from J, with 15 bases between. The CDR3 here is CASSFRGSNSEQFF. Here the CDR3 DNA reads TGTGCCAGCAGCTTTAGGGGTAGTAACAGTGAGCAGTTCTTC.

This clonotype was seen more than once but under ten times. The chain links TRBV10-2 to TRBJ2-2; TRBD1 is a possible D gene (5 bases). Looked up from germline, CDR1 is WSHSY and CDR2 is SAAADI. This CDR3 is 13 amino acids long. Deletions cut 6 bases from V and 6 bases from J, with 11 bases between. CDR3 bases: TGCGCCAGCAGCCCAGGGTCCGCCGGGGAGCTGTTTTTT. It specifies CASSPGSAGELFF.

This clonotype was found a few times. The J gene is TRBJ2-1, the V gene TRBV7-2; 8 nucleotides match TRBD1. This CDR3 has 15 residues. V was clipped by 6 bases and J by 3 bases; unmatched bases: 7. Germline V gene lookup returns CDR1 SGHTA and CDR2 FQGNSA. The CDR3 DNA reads TGTGCCAGCAGTGGGCCGGGACAGGTCTACAATGAGCAGTTCTTC. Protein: CASSGPGQVYNEQFF. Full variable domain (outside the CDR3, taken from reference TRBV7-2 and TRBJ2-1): GAGVSQSPSNKVTEKGKDVELRCDPISGHTALYWYRQSLGQGLEFLIYFQGNSAPDKSGLPSDRFSAERTGGSVSTLTIQRTQQEDSAVYLCASSGPGQVYNEQFFGPGTRLTVL.

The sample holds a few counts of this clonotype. The CDR3 sequence: CASSSRVSGNTIYF. CDR3 sequence (DNA): TGTGCCAGCAGCTCCAGGGTATCTGGAAACACCATATATTTT. The V call is TRBV7-2, the J call TRBJ1-3, with D tentatively TRBD1 (5 bases). Germline V CDR1 and CDR2: SGHTA, FQGNSA. The CDR3 totals 14 residues. The V gene lost 4 bases and the J gene lost 1 base, with 8 bases spanning the gap.

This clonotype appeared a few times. CDR3 in amino acids: CASSPTGGGVEKLFF. In nucleotides, the CDR3 is TGTGCCAGCAGTCCGACAGGGGGTGGTGTTGAAAAACTGTTTTTT. The chain employs TRBV7-2 and TRBJ1-4, with 9 nucleotides matching TRBD1. CDR3 length equals 15 residues. J was trimmed by 7 bases and V by 6 bases; bases with no gene match: 9. Germline V CDR1 and CDR2: SGHTA, FQGNSA.